This note documents a single TCR beta chain sequence. No antigen is known for it. CDR1 is SEHNR and CDR2 is FQNEAQ in the germline V gene (reference sequence). The CDR3 contains 15 residues. V trimming: 5 bases; J trimming: 2 bases; junction bases outside the gene matches: 7. The data were taken from a study of OX40 agonist ivuxolimab in advanced cancers. Study summary: The drug used for patients, ivuxolimab, was an agonistic anti-OX40 (CD134) antibody. Mean age approximately 55 years, range about 20 to 79; roughly 80% male.

The data were produced by immunoSEQ multiplex PCR, yet TCRdb's version contains in-frame clones alone and is incomplete. The table records 70,000 to 80,000 clones, over 70% of them present only once. Study observations and caveats: Low normalized T-cell clonal expansion also characterized some of the nonresponders.

The clonotype was recovered from an adult with an advanced solid tumor such as melanoma, head and neck, liver or kidney cancer. This specimen was CD4+ or CD8+ T cells sorted from blood, taken in a trial of the OX40 agonist ivuxolimab. The chain combines TRBV7-9 with TRBJ2-7, with 9 positions matching TRBD1. The CDR3: CASSTGQGGTYEQYF. In nucleotides, the CDR3 is TGTGCCAGCAGCACGGGACAGGGAGGGACCTACGAGCAGTACTTC.